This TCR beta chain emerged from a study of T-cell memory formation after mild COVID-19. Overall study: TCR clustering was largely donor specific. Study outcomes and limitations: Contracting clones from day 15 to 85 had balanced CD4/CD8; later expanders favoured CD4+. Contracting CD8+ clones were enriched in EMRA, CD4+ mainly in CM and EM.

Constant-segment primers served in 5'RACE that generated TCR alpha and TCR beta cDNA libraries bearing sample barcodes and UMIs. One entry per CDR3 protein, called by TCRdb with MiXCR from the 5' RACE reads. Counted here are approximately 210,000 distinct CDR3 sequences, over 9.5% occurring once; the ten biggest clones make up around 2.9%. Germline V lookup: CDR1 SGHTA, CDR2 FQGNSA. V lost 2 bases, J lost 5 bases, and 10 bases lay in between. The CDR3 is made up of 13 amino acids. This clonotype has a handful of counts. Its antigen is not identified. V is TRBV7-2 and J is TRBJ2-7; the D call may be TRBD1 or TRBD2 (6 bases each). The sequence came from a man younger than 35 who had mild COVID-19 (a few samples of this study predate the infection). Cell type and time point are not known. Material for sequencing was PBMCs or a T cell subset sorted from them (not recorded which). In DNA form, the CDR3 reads TGTGCCAGCAGCTTAAGGAGGGGGGACGAGCAGTACTTC. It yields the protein CASSLRRGDEQYF.